The rows below give T cell receptor beta chains drawn from one sample of a study of tumor and adjacent non-tumor tissue in lung cancer. TCRdb reanalysed the multiplex PCR reads using MiXCR and keeps one entry per CDR3 protein. In the table there are 90,000 to 130,000 distinct CDR3 sequences, over 75% of which are singletons. Material: lung tumor tissue. The receptors stem from a man between 70 and 80 years old with non-small cell lung cancer. CDR3s include the opening cysteine and the closing phenylalanine or tryptophan. Each record gives: CDR3 protein, V gene.

CSVEWAGSSYKQYF | TRBV29-1
CASSLASSGTGGETQYF | TRBV7-8
CGVEDQEGVSSYEQYF | TRBV29-1
CASRLILGTQGYTF | TRBV5-5
CASSYQAGLTGAFF | TRBV12-3/TRBV12-4
CASSQGLGGFWTLYF | TRBV4-1
CASSLSVRWQDTQYF | TRBV11-3
CSVRGQRGSYEQYF | TRBV29-1
CASTTVGPGQGYQAQHF | TRBV19
CASSSFRDTEAFF | TRBV11-3
CASRLGRSNQPQHF | TRBV19
CNAIGIRDRVKNEQYF | TRBV20-1
CASSLTWKGPYEQYF | TRBV5-1
CASSLGRTNTDTQYF | TRBV11-1
CASSLHVLDWASYTQQFF | TRBV11-2
CTSSELTGQPYGYTF | TRBV10-1
CSILQTGAHGYTF | TRBV29-1
CVRRSPGPSSHEQFF | TRBV10-2
CASTVLWREGLYEQYF | TRBV6-1
CASSLGGTLGEQCF | TRBV11-3
CASNHKVTEAFF | TRBV19
CTSSLEAGLGELFF | TRBV5-5
CASSTGVPDTQYF | TRBV6-6
CAISESHRYGYTF | TRBV10-3
CASSNTYYTQYF | TRBV6-2/TRBV6-3
CARSLGLAGVSGELFF | TRBV6-2/TRBV6-3
CSGKGGGARSYIEQFF | TRBV20-1
CASSQPGQGGEQYF | TRBV4-2
CSAQIPGDNQSRHF | TRBV20-1
CASSLLTGITRETQYF | TRBV5-4
CASSIGTNREFGETQYF | TRBV11-2
CASQEVNSNEQYF | TRBV5-1
CASSFREGGDQFF | TRBV11-3
CAIQTGAYEQYF | TRBV28
CASSSSGVNTDAQYF | TRBV5-1
CASSLLSPRSYNEEFF | TRBV11-2
CASGLKARGLNQPQHF | TRBV28
CTSSSRGNNEQFF | TRBV7-9
CASRAVYSPLHF | TRBV2
CRVGRGEGAYEQFF | TRBV29-1
CASSVQGTDTQYF | TRBV2